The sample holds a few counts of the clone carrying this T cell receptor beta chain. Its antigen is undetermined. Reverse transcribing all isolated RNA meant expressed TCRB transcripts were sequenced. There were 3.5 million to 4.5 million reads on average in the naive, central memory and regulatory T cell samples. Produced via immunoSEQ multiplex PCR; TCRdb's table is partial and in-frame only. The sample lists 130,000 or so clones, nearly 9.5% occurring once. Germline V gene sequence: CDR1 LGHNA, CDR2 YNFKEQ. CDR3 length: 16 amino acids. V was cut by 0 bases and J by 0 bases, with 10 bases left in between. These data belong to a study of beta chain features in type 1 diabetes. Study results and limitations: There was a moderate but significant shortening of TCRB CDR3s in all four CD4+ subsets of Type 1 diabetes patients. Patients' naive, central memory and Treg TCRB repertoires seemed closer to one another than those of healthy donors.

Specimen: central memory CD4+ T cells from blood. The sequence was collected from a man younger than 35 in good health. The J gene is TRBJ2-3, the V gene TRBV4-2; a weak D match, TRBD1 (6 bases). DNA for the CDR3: TGTGCCAGCAGCCAAGATCTCAGGGGCAGCACAGATACGCAGTATTTT. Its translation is CASSQDLRGSTDTQYF.